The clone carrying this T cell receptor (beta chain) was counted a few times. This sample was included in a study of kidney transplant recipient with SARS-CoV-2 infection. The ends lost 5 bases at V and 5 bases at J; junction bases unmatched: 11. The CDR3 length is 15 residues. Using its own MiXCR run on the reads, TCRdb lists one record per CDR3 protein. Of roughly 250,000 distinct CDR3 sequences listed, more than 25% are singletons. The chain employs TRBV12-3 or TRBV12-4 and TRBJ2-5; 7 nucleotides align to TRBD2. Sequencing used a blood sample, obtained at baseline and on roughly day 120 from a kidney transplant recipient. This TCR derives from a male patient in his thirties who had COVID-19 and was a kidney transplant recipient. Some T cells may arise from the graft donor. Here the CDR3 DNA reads TGTGCCAGCAGTGACGGGACTAAGTTGCCGGAGACCCAGTACTTC. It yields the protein CASSDGTKLPETQYF.